This record concerns one T cell receptor beta chain sequence. The data stem from a study of blood T cell repertoires in COVID-19. At the level of the study: Acute-phase and convalescent COVID-19 samples originated in the United States, Italy and Spain. PBMCs, B-cell-depleted T cells, or T cells were the source of the cDNA or gDNA that made up the material.

Under the authors' procedure: By means of reference gene primer amplification, nucleated cell counts were estimated. Using immunoSEQ multiplex PCR, the repertoire was profiled, and TCRdb retains in-frame clones only, with some absent. Clonal size and the V and J genes are those of that table, whereas D and trimming came from the DNA. The sample consists of 150,000 to 200,000 clones, 90% of them appearing once. CDR1 SGDLS and CDR2 YYNGEE come from the germline V gene. There are 16 residues in the CDR3. V gave up 3 bases and J gave up 1 base; unmatched junction bases: 7. The sequenced sample was peripheral blood. This receptor was taken from a man aged 45-65 years with acute or convalescent COVID-19. The chain uses TRBV9 and TRBJ1-1; TRBD1 matches 9 bases. In DNA form, the CDR3 reads TGTGCCAGCAGCGCCGTCGGGACAGGGAAGAACACTGAAGCTTTCTTT. Residues: CASSAVGTGKNTEAFF.